This T cell receptor beta chain was profiled in a study of human versus mouse CDR3 diversity and MHC coevolution. TCRdb's table, derived via immunoSEQ multiplex PCR, lists solely in-frame clones and lacks some. Of about 81,000 clones in the sample, about 94% are singletons; the top ten hold around 1.3%. CDR1 is SGHAT, CDR2 FQDESV, per germline (reference sequence). The CDR3 loop spans 15 amino acids. Losses at the gene ends were 4 bases for V and 3 bases for J; bases not matched to a gene: 6. The sequencing input was naive CD4+ T cells from blood. Subset defined: CD45RO-negative CD62L-positive naive CD4 T cells. J is TRBJ2-1 and V is TRBV11-1; TRBD2 matches 7 bases. The origin of this receptor is a person between 25 and 69 years old in good health. The CDR3 coding sequence is TGTGCCAGCAGCTATGGACTAGGGGTCTACAATGAGCAGTTCTTC. This gives the protein CASSYGLGVYNEQFF.